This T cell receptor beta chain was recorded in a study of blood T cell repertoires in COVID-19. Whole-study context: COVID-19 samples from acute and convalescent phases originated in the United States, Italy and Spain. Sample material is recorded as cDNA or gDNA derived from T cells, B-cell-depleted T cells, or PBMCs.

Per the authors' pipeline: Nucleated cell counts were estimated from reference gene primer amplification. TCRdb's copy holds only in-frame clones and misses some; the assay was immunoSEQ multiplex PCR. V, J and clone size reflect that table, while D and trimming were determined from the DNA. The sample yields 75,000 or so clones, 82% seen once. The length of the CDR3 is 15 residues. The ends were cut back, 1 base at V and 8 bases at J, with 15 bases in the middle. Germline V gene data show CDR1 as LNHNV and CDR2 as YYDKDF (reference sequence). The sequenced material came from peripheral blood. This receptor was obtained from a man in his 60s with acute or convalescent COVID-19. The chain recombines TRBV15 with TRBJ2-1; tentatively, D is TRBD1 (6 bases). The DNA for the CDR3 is TGTGCCACCAGCAGAGGAACCCCGGGACAAGATGAGCAGTTCTTC. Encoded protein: CATSRGTPGQDEQFF. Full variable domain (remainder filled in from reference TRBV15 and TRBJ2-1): DAMVIQNPRYQVTQFGKPVTLSCSQTLNHNVMYWYQQKSSQAPKLLFHYYDKDFNNEADTPDNFQSRRPNTSFCFLDIRSPGLGDTAMYLCATSRGTPGQDEQFFGPGTRLTVL.